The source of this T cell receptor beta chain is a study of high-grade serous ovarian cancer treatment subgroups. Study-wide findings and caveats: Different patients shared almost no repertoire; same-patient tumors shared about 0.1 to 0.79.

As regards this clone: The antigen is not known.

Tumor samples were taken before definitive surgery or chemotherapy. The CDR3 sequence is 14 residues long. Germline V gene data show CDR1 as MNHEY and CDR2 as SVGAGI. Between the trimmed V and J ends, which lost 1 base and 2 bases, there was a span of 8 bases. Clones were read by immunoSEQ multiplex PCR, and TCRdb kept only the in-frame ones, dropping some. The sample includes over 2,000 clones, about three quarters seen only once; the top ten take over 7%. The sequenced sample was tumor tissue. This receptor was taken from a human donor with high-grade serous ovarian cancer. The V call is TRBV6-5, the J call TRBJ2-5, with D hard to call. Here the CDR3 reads CASSYFGGQETQYF. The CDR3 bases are TGTGCCAGCAGTTACTTCGGCGGACAAGAGACCCAGTACTTC.